This T cell receptor (beta chain) was captured in a study of regulatory T cells in long-lasting Graves disease. Study-wide results and limits: Comparison showed that persistent patients shared more public clonotypes (2,741) than new patients (about 970). The study found TRBV28, TRBJ1-2 and TRBJ2-5 favored in persistent disease. Limited sample numbers may have lowered accuracy.

Time point denoted: persistent/refractory GD, antithyroid drugs over 5 years with positive TRAb. Preparation of the TCR library used RNA extracted from PBMCs. Regarding this clonotype: The antigen remains undetermined.

The germline CDR1 and CDR2 sequences are MNHEY and SMNVEV (reference sequence). CDR3 size: 16 residues. With 5 bases clipped from V and 3 bases from J, the junction kept 9 bases outside the gene matches. Relying on iRepertoire HTBI primers and Arm-PCR of CDR3 regions, the team built TCR beta libraries. As handled by the study authors: Across all samples, about 62 TRBV segments and more than 11 TRBJ segments were identified. TCRdb re-derived calls from the multiplex PCR reads in MiXCR, one entry per CDR3 protein. In this record, the V and J calls reflect TCRdb's handling and not the investigators' own analysis. The sample has hundreds of thousands of distinct CDR3 sequences, 25% to 35% seen once.

The source was peripheral blood mononuclear cells (PBMCs), collected when the disease was refractory, from a patient treated with antithyroid drugs. The chain is built from TRBV27 and TRBJ2-7; TRBD2 aligns across 11 bases. The receptor comes from a female donor with Graves disease. The CDR3 DNA is TGTGCCAGCAGTGCCGAACTAGCGGGGGCTCGCTACGAGCAGTACTTC. Translation: CASSAELAGARYEQYF.